A single sample is the source of the 11 T cell receptor beta chains below, sequenced in a study of blood T cells in healthy people across ages. Alongside a J-beta primer mix, a sample-barcoded 5' primer served in a second PCR lasting roughly 6 to 12 cycles. TCRdb ran MiXCR on the 5' RACE reads and lists one entry per CDR3 protein. The data contain around 1,900,000 distinct CDR3 sequences, roughly 43% of them singletons. Input material: blood. Source of these receptors: a human donor in good health.

Only a few counts were recorded for this clonotype. This chain connects TRBV27 to TRBJ1-2; no definite D call. Germline assignment: CDR1 MNHEY and CDR2 SMNVEV (reference sequence). The CDR3 covers 13 residues. Trimming cost V 3 bases and J 3 bases, with 8 bases left between them. CDR3 in DNA: TGTGCCAGCAGTTTGGCACCGTACTATGGCTACACCTTC. Protein product: CASSLAPYYGYTF.

This clonotype has just a few counts. The chain employs TRBV9 and TRBJ1-2, with D uncertain. CDR1 SGDLS and CDR2 YYNGEE come from the germline V gene. V lost 4 bases and J lost 4, with 14 bases in between. The CDR3 consists of 14 residues. In nucleotides, the CDR3 is TGTGCCAGCAGCTCTCCAAGGCGTTTCTATGGCTACACCTTC. Translated: CASSSPRRFYGYTF.

There are a few counts of this clonotype. The chain recombines TRBV28 with TRBJ2-1; 9 bases line up with TRBD2. J was trimmed by 8 bases and V by 10 bases; bases with no gene match: 9. In germline, CDR1 is MDHEN, CDR2 SYDVKM. The CDR3 has 13 residues. DNA for the CDR3: TGTGCCACCTTAGCGGGGGAGGCCCATGAGCAGTTCTTC. It specifies CATLAGEAHEQFF.

This clonotype was picked up a small number of times. The V and J genes are TRBV5-1 and TRBJ1-5, with D uncertain. Trimming removed 0 bases from V and 2 bases from J, with 12 bases in between. CDR3 length: 16 residues. Germline V gene lookup returns CDR1 SGHRS and CDR2 YFSETQ. CDR3 in amino acids: CASSLGILEGNQPQHF. The CDR3 bases are TGCGCCAGCAGCTTGGGAATTCTTGAGGGCAATCAGCCCCAGCATTTT. Looking up the rest from reference TRBV5-1 and TRBJ1-5 gives the full variable domain: KAGVTQTPRYLIKTRGQQVTLSCSPISGHRSVSWYQQTPGQGLQFLFEYFSETQRNKGNFPGRFSGRQFSNSRSEMNVSTLELGDSALYLCASSLGILEGNQPQHFGDGTRLSIL.

In its sample, this clonotype was seen a few times. The gene calls are TRBV20-1 and TRBJ2-7, with 11 nucleotides matching TRBD2. The junction had 6 bases not matched to a gene; V was cut back by 6 bases and J by 5 bases. In germline, CDR1 is DFQATT, CDR2 SNEGSKA (reference sequence). The CDR3 covers 13 residues. The CDR3 DNA follows: TGCAGTGCCCGACTAGCGGGGATGAACGAGCAGTACTTC. This sequence encodes CSARLAGMNEQYF.

V and J are TRBV27 and TRBJ2-5, with a weak D call TRBD1 (6 bases). CDR1 and CDR2 (germline): MNHEY, SMNVEV (reference sequence). Trimming left V 11 bases short and J 13 bases short, with 32 bases between. CDR3 length equals 15 residues. CDR3 protein: CAARPSGVVGGPVYF. The CDR3, as DNA: TGTGCCGCCCGCCCCTCGGGCGTCGTAGGGGGTCCTGTGTACTTC.

The chain couples TRBV18 to TRBJ1-2; 9 nucleotides line up with TRBD1. V dropped 6 bases and J dropped 6; count of bases not matched to a gene: 11. Germline CDR1 reads KGHSH; CDR2 reads LQKENI. This CDR3 region has 15 residues. In DNA, the CDR3 is TGTGCCAGCTCGGCCGCACGGACAGGGGTTCATGGCTACACCTTC. This translates into CASSAARTGVHGYTF.

The gene calls are TRBV12-3 or TRBV12-4 and TRBJ2-1; the match to TRBD2 covers 7 bases. This CDR3 comprises 14 residues. After removal of 8 bases from V and 7 bases from J, the junction contained 11 bases not matched to a gene. The CDR3 DNA reads as TGTGCCAGCCAAACCGGGACTACTCCTAATGAGCAGTTCTTC. Its protein product is CASQTGTTPNEQFF.

In its sample, this clonotype was seen once. CDR3 sequence reads: CAIAGRRVHTEAFF. CDR3 nucleotide sequence: TGTGCCATCGCAGGGAGACGGGTTCACACTGAAGCTTTCTTT. V usage is TRBV6-1 and J usage is TRBJ1-1, with TRBD1 as a possible D gene (5 bases). Germline V lookup: CDR1 MNHNS, CDR2 SASEGT. The CDR3 is 14 residues long. V was shortened by 10 bases and J by 3 bases, with 18 bases between the two germline ends.

This chain connects TRBV9 to TRBJ2-7, with D unclear. CDR1 and CDR2 from the germline V gene are SGDLS and YYNGEE. The length of the CDR3 is 14 residues. Trimming left V 0 bases short and J 1 base short, with 8 bases between. The CDR3 is CASSVAFGSYEQYF. The CDR3 DNA sequence: TGTGCCAGCAGCGTAGCTTTCGGTTCCTACGAGCAGTACTTC.

V is TRBV6-5 and J is TRBJ1-4; D gene uncertain. The CDR3 contains 17 residues. V lost 0 bases and J 5 bases, leaving 16 bases between the germline ends. CDR1 MNHEY and CDR2 SVGAGI come from the germline V gene. CDR3 DNA sequence: TGTGCCAGCAGTTACTCTGACTCAAAAACTGGGAATGAAAAACTGTTTTTT. Residues: CASSYSDSKTGNEKLFF.